A single sample gave rise to the 16 T cell receptor beta chains below, sequenced in a study of shared clonotypes between healthy human individuals (TCRdb year 2020). The receptor library was made with the immunoSEQ multiplex PCR assay. The source is immuneACCESS, and TCRdb retained only in-frame sequences with V and J called. Part of the clones is not carried over; for the studies checked, unresolved V genes explain less than half of this, and the remainder is unexplained. Counted in this sample were 1.5 million to 2.5 million clones; around 96% of them appeared once. More than 0.95% of the sample lies in the top ten. CD8 naive samples were obtained by positive selection for CCR7 among CD45RO-negative cells, yielding a CD45RA+CCR7+ population from which TemRA cells were excluded. Specimen: naive CD8+ T cells sorted from blood. Sample cell subset or site, as interpreted from the label and publication: CD45RA+CCR7+. The receptors were sampled from a young man in good health.

This chain joins TRBV6-4 and TRBJ2-7; unclear D gene. Germline values: CDR1 MRHNA, CDR2 SNTAGT. This CDR3 contains 16 residues. V dropped 0 bases and J dropped 1 base, with 13 bases sitting between them. The chain's CDR3 is CASSDSGTLDSYEQYF. As DNA, the CDR3 is TGTGCCAGCAGTGACTCCGGAACTTTAGATTCCTACGAGCAGTACTTC.

Only a few counts were recorded for this clone. V is TRBV5-1 and J is TRBJ1-2; 8 positions match TRBD1. Losses at the gene ends were 4 bases for V and 2 bases for J; bases not matched to a gene: 22. This CDR3 contains 20 residues. Germline CDR1 SGHRS, CDR2 YFSETQ. The CDR3 DNA follows: TGCGCCAGCAGCCTAGGGGGGCCCGGGACAGGAGACGGAGGAAACTATGGCTACACCTTC. Its translation: CASSLGGPGTGDGGNYGYTF. Using reference TRBV5-1 and TRBJ1-2 for the parts outside the CDR3, the full variable domain is KAGVTQTPRYLIKTRGQQVTLSCSPISGHRSVSWYQQTPGQGLQFLFEYFSETQRNKGNFPGRFSGRQFSNSRSEMNVSTLELGDSALYLCASSLGGPGTGDGGNYGYTFGSGTRLTVV.

The genes are TRBV9 and TRBJ1-1; TRBD1 aligns across 8 bases. Trimming cost V 1 base and J 4 bases; bases outside gene matches: 21. The V gene's germline CDR1 is SGDLS and CDR2 YYNGEE. The length of the CDR3 is 20 residues. CDR3 amino acids: CASSVLIRDTYSTGGTEAFF. CDR3 coding DNA: TGTGCCAGCAGCGTACTAATTCGGGATACCTATTCCACAGGGGGCACTGAAGCTTTCTTT.

J is TRBJ1-5 and V is TRBV2; the match to TRBD1 covers 9 bases. The junction had 11 bases not matched to a gene; V was cut back by 2 bases and J by 0 bases. The CDR3 is made up of 19 amino acids. Germline V gene lookup returns CDR1 SNHLY and CDR2 FYNNEI. CDR3 loop: CASSERGGDRAYSNQPQHF. In DNA form, the CDR3 reads TGTGCCAGCAGTGAAAGGGGAGGGGACAGGGCGTATAGCAATCAGCCCCAGCATTTT.

The chain links TRBV4-3 to TRBJ2-7, with D tentatively TRBD2 (7 bases). The CDR3 is 16 residues long. V was pared by 0 bases and J by 5 bases, with 17 bases between. Germline loops: CDR1 LGHNA, CDR2 YSLEER. CDR3: CASSQEPGGLTHEQYF. In DNA form, the CDR3 reads TGCGCCAGCAGCCAAGAGCCCGGGGGGCTAACCCACGAGCAGTACTTC.

V gene TRBV6-1 combines with J gene TRBJ1-3; D is unresolved. Germline V gene data show CDR1 as MNHNS and CDR2 as SASEGT. Between the trimmed V and J ends, which lost 0 bases and 0 bases, there was a span of 9 bases. The CDR3 has 16 residues. For the CDR3, the DNA is TGTGCCAGCAGTGAAGCAACGGGATACTCTGGAAACACCATATATTTT. Translating gives CASSEATGYSGNTIYF.

The rearrangement uses TRBV4-1 and TRBJ2-3; D unresolved. V dropped 3 bases and J dropped 0 bases, with 16 bases sitting between them. Germline-derived CDR1 and CDR2 are MGHRA and YSYEKL. CDR3 length: 17 amino acids. CDR3 coding DNA: TGCGCCAGCAGCCAGACCCCAAAGGGTGGCAGCACAGATACGCAGTATTTT. Translation: CASSQTPKGGSTDTQYF.

The chain is built from TRBV5-6 and TRBJ2-3; TRBD1 aligns across 12 bases. The CDR3 loop spans 16 amino acids. With V trimmed by 4 bases and J by 4 bases, 7 bases remained unmatched. Germline V gene lookup returns CDR1 SGHDT and CDR2 YYEEEE. Here the CDR3 reads CASSATGTGGADTQYF. The DNA of the CDR3 is TGTGCCAGCAGCGCGACCGGGACAGGGGGCGCAGATACGCAGTATTTT.

CDR3 sequence reads: CASSLTVWGKDTGELFF. In DNA form, the CDR3 reads TGTGCCAGCAGCTTAACGGTGTGGGGAAAGGACACCGGGGAGCTGTTTTTT. The rearrangement links TRBV7-3 to TRBJ2-2; D is undetermined. Trimming shortened V by 0 bases and J by 3 bases, and 14 bases separated the two germline ends. CDR1 and CDR2 from the germline V gene are SGHTA and FQGTGA. There are 17 residues in the CDR3.

The chain recombines TRBV6-5 with TRBJ2-3, with 9 bases matching TRBD2. The CDR3 has 13 residues. Germline lookup yields CDR1 MNHEY and CDR2 SVGAGI. V shed 9 bases and J 3 bases; nucleotides not matched to a gene: 4. In nucleotides, the CDR3 is TGTGCCAGGGCTAGCGGGAAGACAGATACGCAGTATTTT. This sequence encodes CARASGKTDTQYF.

V is TRBV10-2 and J is TRBJ1-6; no definite D call. This CDR3 contains 13 residues. Germline V lookup: CDR1 WSHSY, CDR2 SAAADI. Trimming cost V 2 bases and J 6 bases, with 5 bases left between them. The CDR3, as DNA: TGCGCCAGCAGTGAGCCAGCTAATTCACCCCTCCACTTT. It specifies CASSEPANSPLHF.

V is TRBV29-1 and J is TRBJ1-2; perhaps TRBD1 as D (6 bases). In germline, CDR1 is SQVTM, CDR2 ANQGSEA. The CDR3 contains 13 residues. V shed 3 bases and J shed 6 bases, with 14 bases lying between them. The CDR3 is CSVETGGLDGYTF. The DNA of the CDR3 is TGCAGCGTTGAGACAGGAGGGCTTGATGGCTACACCTTC.

The chain combines TRBV4-1 with TRBJ2-7, with D maybe TRBD2 (6 bases). The CDR3 is 14 amino acids. Germline V CDR1 and CDR2: MGHRA, YSYEKL. V lost 4 bases, J lost 3 bases, and 13 bases lay in between. This chain's CDR3 is CASSPHGGDYEQYF. The CDR3 region has the DNA TGCGCCAGCAGCCCCCACGGGGGAGACTACGAGCAGTACTTC.

The rearrangement joins TRBV7-9 to TRBJ2-7, with no clear D. The germline V and J ends were trimmed by 1 base and 13 bases, with 20 bases remaining between them. The CDR3 has 14 residues. In germline, CDR1 is SEHNR, CDR2 FQNEAQ (reference sequence). CDR3 sequence reads: CASSLGVTQTLGYF. The CDR3 bases are TGTGCCAGCAGCTTAGGGGTGACTCAAACCTTGGGATACTTC.

Comments on this clone: Its ends do not fully match the called genes, so a read error is possible. J is TRBJ2-2 and V is TRBV7-7; unclear D gene. This CDR3 has 16 amino acids. CDR1 is SSHAT, CDR2 FNYEAQ, per germline (reference sequence). CDR3 sequence (DNA): TGTGCTAGCAGCTTAACCGGCGCGAGACTCGGCGGGGAGCTGTTTTTT. Translated: CASSLTGARLGGELFF.

This rearrangement joins TRBV13 to TRBJ2-7; 12 bases agree with TRBD2. The J segment lost 2 bases and the V segment lost 8 bases, leaving 1 base of the junction unmatched. Germline V gene lookup returns CDR1 PRHDT and CDR2 FYEKMQ (reference sequence). The CDR3 extends over 13 amino acids. The DNA of the CDR3 is TGTGCCAGCGGACTAGCGGGAACCTACGAGCAGTACTTC. As protein: CASGLAGTYEQYF.